This T cell receptor beta chain was identified during a study of CDR3 diversity in severe acne. Germline CDR1 reads DFQATT; CDR2 reads SNEGSKA (reference sequence). The CDR3 covers 14 residues. With 6 bases removed from V and 10 bases from J, the gap between germline ends came to 24 bases. From the PCR reads, TCRdb called clonotypes with MiXCR, one entry per CDR3 protein. The repertoire holds about 98,000 distinct CDR3 sequences, with roughly 51% as singletons. The chain has TRBV20-1 and TRBJ1-1; possible D gene TRBD1, 6 bases. Input material: blood. This TCR was recovered from a male donor with acne. For the CDR3, the DNA is TGCAGTGCCTGGACAGAAGGTTGGAACACTAGAGCTTTCTTT. Translated, it gives CSAWTEGWNTRAFF.